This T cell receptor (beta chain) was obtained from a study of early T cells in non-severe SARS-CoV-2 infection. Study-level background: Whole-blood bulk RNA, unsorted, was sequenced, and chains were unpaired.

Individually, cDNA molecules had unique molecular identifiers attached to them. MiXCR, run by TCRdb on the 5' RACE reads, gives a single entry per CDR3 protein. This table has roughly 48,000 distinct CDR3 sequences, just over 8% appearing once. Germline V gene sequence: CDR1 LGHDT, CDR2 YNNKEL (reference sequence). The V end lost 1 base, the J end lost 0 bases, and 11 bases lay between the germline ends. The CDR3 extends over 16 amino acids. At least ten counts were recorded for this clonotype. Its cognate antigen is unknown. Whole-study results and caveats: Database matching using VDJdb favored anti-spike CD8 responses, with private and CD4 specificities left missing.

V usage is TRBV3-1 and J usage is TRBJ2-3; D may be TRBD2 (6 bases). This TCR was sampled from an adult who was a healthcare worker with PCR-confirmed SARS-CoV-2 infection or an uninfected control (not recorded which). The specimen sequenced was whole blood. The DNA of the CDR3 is TGTGCCAGCAGCCAAGCGGGCGGGACCAGCACAGATACGCAGTATTTT. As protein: CASSQAGGTSTDTQYF.